One and the same sample provided the 21 T cell receptor beta chains below, sequenced in a study of blood T cells in healthy people across ages. Alongside a J-beta primer mix, a sample-barcoded 5' primer served in a second PCR lasting about 7 to 12 cycles. TCRdb analysed the 5' RACE reads with MiXCR anew, one entry per CDR3 protein. Of fewer than 1 million distinct CDR3 sequences in the sample, around 45% were seen once. Sequences were obtained from blood. The source of these receptors is a man aged 60-69 years in good health.

This sequence joins TRBV6-5 and TRBJ2-3; TRBD2 matches 9 bases. J gave up 3 bases and V 8 bases, and 6 bases lay outside the gene matches. The CDR3 has 14 amino acids. The germline CDR1 and CDR2 sequences are MNHEY and SVGAGI. The CDR3 bases are TGTGCCAGCTGTCTAGCGGGAAGGACAGATACGCAGTATTTT. Its protein product is CASCLAGRTDTQYF.

At least ten counts were recorded for this clonotype. This chain links TRBV4-2 with TRBJ2-5; D is possibly TRBD1 or TRBD2 (6 bases each). The length of the CDR3 is 18 residues. V was cut by 4 bases and J by 1 base, with 22 bases left in between. Germline CDR1 is LGHNA and CDR2 is YNFKEQ. Here the CDR3 DNA reads TGTGCCAGCAGCCCGGACCTAAAGGGGGGATACACCCAAGAGACCCAGTACTTC. Translated: CASSPDLKGGYTQETQYF.

As to this clonotype: This may be a read error: a much more frequent sequence differs by one nucleotide. The chain employs TRBV5-5 and TRBJ1-2, with D possibly matching TRBD1 (6 bases). The CDR3 consists of 14 residues. Germline CDR1 reads SGHKS; CDR2 reads YYEKEE (reference sequence). This CDR3 is CAGSLPQGPYGYTF. DNA for the CDR3: TGTGCCGGCAGCTTGCCGCAGGGGCCCTATGGCTACACCTTC. The variable domain in full, with the rest retrieved from reference TRBV5-5 and TRBJ1-2, is DAGVTQSPTHLIKTRGQQVTLRCSPISGHKSVSWYQQVLGQGPQFIFQYYEKEERGRGNFPDRFSARQFPNYSSELNVNALLLGDSALYLCAGSLPQGPYGYTFGSGTRLTVV.

With regard to this clonotype: This may come from a read error, since a much larger clone is one base off. The chain employs TRBV11-2 and TRBJ2-7; 10 bases agree with TRBD2. Per the germline V gene, CDR1 is SGHAT and CDR2 is FQNNGV. The V gene end was trimmed by 4 bases and the J gene end by 7 bases; junction bases not matched to a gene: 10. The CDR3 totals 15 residues. In DNA, the CDR3 is TGTGCCAGCAGCTCAGAGCGGGGGGGACACAATGAGCAGTACTTC. Translated, it gives CASSSERGGHNEQYF.

The chain has TRBV7-8 and TRBJ1-2; TRBD1 is a possible D gene (5 bases). Trimming cost V 5 bases and J 1 base, with 11 bases left between them. CDR1 and CDR2 from the germline V gene are SGHVS and FQNEAQ. The CDR3 is 14 amino acids. The CDR3 nucleotides are TGTGCCAGCAGCCCGACAGAGCTTAACTATGGCTACACCTTC. Translating it yields CASSPTELNYGYTF.

The V gene is TRBV20-1, the J gene TRBJ2-1; 10 bases agree with TRBD2. V shed 2 bases, J shed 4 bases, and the junction held 8 bases outside the gene matches. The CDR3 spans 16 residues. Germline V lookup: CDR1 DFQATT, CDR2 SNEGSKA (reference sequence). CDR3 region: CSARLLSGGVYNEQFF. Here the CDR3 DNA reads TGCAGTGCTAGACTCTTGAGCGGGGGGGTTTACAATGAGCAGTTCTTC.

The chain couples TRBV5-6 to TRBJ2-7, with 7 bases lining up with TRBD1. Germline CDR1 reads SGHDT; CDR2 reads YYEEEE. The trim removed 1 base at V and 4 bases at J, leaving 8 bases unmatched. The CDR3 loop spans 15 amino acids. CDR3 nucleotides: TGTGCCAGCAGCTTGCCGGCAGGGGGAAATTACGAGCAGTACTTC. Translated, it gives CASSLPAGGNYEQYF.

This clonotype was observed at least ten times. The rearrangement joins TRBV25-1 to TRBJ2-1; 10 bases are a match to TRBD1. This CDR3 spans 17 amino acids. With V trimmed by 4 bases and J by 0 bases, 6 bases remained unmatched. The germline V gene has CDR1 MGHDK and CDR2 SYGVNS. The CDR3 nucleotides are TGTGCCAGCAGTGGTCTTCGGACAGGGGGCTCCTACAATGAGCAGTTCTTC. This sequence encodes CASSGLRTGGSYNEQFF.

The rearrangement uses TRBV24-1 and TRBJ2-7; unclear D gene. Trimming removed 5 bases from V and 5 bases from J, with 12 bases in between. From germline, CDR1 is KGHDR and CDR2 SFDVKD. This CDR3 is 13 amino acids long. DNA for the CDR3: TGTGCCACCAGTGCCGCCAGGTACGACGAGCAGTACTTC. Its translation is CATSAARYDEQYF.

This clonotype has more than one count but fewer than ten. The chain is built from TRBV6-2 or TRBV6-3 and TRBJ2-4, with a possible D match to TRBD1 (5 bases). CDR1 and CDR2 from the germline V gene are MNHEY and SVGEGT. Trimming left V 2 bases short and J 3 bases short, with 11 bases between. This CDR3 has 15 amino acids. CDR3 in amino acids: CASSYQGYDKNIQYF. In DNA form, the CDR3 reads TGTGCCAGCAGTTACCAGGGATACGACAAAAACATTCAGTACTTC.

The V call is TRBV7-2, the J call TRBJ1-1; D call uncertain. The CDR3 runs to 13 residues. In germline, CDR1 is SGHTA, CDR2 FQGNSA. V was clipped by 2 bases and J by 1 base, with 5 bases between them. CDR3 loop: CASSLMWNTEAFF. The CDR3 DNA reads TGTGCCAGCAGCTTAATGTGGAACACTGAAGCTTTCTTT. The complete variable domain, with remaining parts taken from reference TRBV7-2 and TRBJ1-1, reads GAGVSQSPSNKVTEKGKDVELRCDPISGHTALYWYRQSLGQGLEFLIYFQGNSAPDKSGLPSDRFSAERTGGSVSTLTIQRTQQEDSAVYLCASSLMWNTEAFFGQGTRLTVV.

The DNA of the CDR3 is TGTGCCAGTAAACGGGGGGGCAGTGATCCCCACAATGAGCAGTACTTC. Amino acid sequence: CASKRGGSDPHNEQYF. V usage is TRBV7-6 and J usage is TRBJ2-7, with 8 bases that match TRBD2. The CDR3 has 16 amino acids. The V segment lost 9 bases and the J segment 7 bases; nucleotides outside the gene matches: 20. Germline V lookup: CDR1 SGHVS, CDR2 FNYEAQ.

The rearrangement joins TRBV9 to TRBJ2-5, with TRBD2 matching over 9 bases. The J call may be faulty, since TRBJ2-7 better matches the DNA end. CDR3 length: 14 residues. The germline gives CDR1 SGDLS, CDR2 YYNGEE. As DNA, the CDR3 is TGTGCCAGCAGTCCCGCGGCGGGGGGGCTCGAGCAGTACTTC. This codes for CASSPAAGGLEQYF.

CDR3 amino acids: CASSAQGTGANVLTF. CDR3 nucleotides: TGTGCCAGCAGTGCACAGGGGACGGGGGCCAACGTCCTGACTTTC. V usage is TRBV27 and J usage is TRBJ2-6; 7 positions agree with TRBD1. Germline lookup yields CDR1 MNHEY and CDR2 SMNVEV (reference sequence). Trimming at V came to 5 bases and at J to 4 bases, leaving 5 bases not matched to a gene. The length of the CDR3 is 15 residues.

As to this clonotype: This may be a read error, as it is one base from a much larger clone. The gene calls are TRBV6-2 or TRBV6-3 and TRBJ2-5; possible D gene TRBD2, 5 bases. The J call may be faulty, since TRBJ2-7 better matches the DNA end. CDR3 size: 14 residues. CDR1 is MNHEY and CDR2 is SVGEGT in the germline V gene. This CDR3 is CASSHSGGLYEQYF. In nucleotides, the CDR3 is TGTGCCAGCAGTCACTCAGGCGGACTCTACGAGCAGTACTTC.

This clonotype was seen a few times. The J gene is TRBJ1-6, the V gene TRBV12-3 or TRBV12-4; D is possibly TRBD1 (5 bases). The V and J ends lost 5 bases and 10 bases respectively, with 15 bases between them. CDR3 length: 14 amino acids. CDR3 region: CASSQRDGSSPLHF. CDR3 bases: TGTGCCAGCAGTCAAAGGGACGGATCCTCACCCCTCCACTTT.

The J gene is TRBJ2-7, the V gene TRBV30; D remains ambiguous. The length of the CDR3 is 11 residues. The V end lost 2 bases, the J end lost 2 bases, and 4 bases lay between the germline ends. The germline V gene has CDR1 GTSNPN and CDR2 SVGIG (reference sequence). The CDR3 loop reads CAWSSTYEQYF. For the CDR3, the DNA is TGTGCCTGGAGTAGTACCTACGAGCAGTACTTC.

This clonotype was detected a few times. The rearrangement links TRBV7-9 to TRBJ2-5; tentatively, D is TRBD2 (6 bases). Germline lookup yields CDR1 SEHNR and CDR2 FQNEAQ (reference sequence). This CDR3 contains 15 residues. Trimming cost V 1 base and J 5 bases, with 14 bases left between them. CDR3 protein: CASSLDGGGPETQYF. The CDR3 region has the DNA TGTGCCAGCAGCTTAGACGGTGGAGGGCCTGAGACCCAGTACTTC.

The J gene is TRBJ1-1, the V gene TRBV20-1; D unclear. The CDR3 consists of 16 residues. Germline CDR1 DFQATT, CDR2 SNEGSKA (reference sequence). Trimming cost V 3 bases and J 5 bases, with 22 bases left between them. The CDR3 is CSARHSPGPGRTEAFF. The CDR3 DNA is TGCAGTGCTAGGCACTCACCGGGCCCCGGAAGGACTGAAGCTTTCTTT.

J is TRBJ2-5 and V is TRBV29-1, with D possibly being TRBD1 (7 bases). CDR3 length: 12 amino acids. Germline loops: CDR1 SQVTM, CDR2 ANQGSEA. Trimming shortened V by 6 bases and J by 4 bases, and 12 bases separated the two germline ends. The CDR3 nucleotides are TGCAGCGTGACAGGGCGGGGAGAGACCCAGTACTTC. It codes for CSVTGRGETQYF.

The chain employs TRBV20-1 and TRBJ2-5, with 9 bases matching TRBD1. CDR1 and CDR2 from the germline V gene are DFQATT and SNEGSKA (reference sequence). Trimming at V came to 5 bases and at J to 0 bases, leaving 10 bases not matched to a gene. This CDR3 comprises 16 residues. In DNA, the CDR3 is TGCAGTGCTCCCCCGGGACAGGGTCTCAACCAAGAGACCCAGTACTTC. It yields the protein CSAPPGQGLNQETQYF.